These 20 T cell receptor beta chains were all obtained from the same sample, sequenced in a study of control samples from healthy donors and cancer patients. The protocol was immunoSEQ multiplex PCR, while the TCRdb copy is restricted to in-frame clones and leaves out a portion. The sample records under 200,000 clones, about 94% being singletons. The specimen sequenced was blood. All receptors derive from a woman between 40 and 55 years old in good health.

The chain uses TRBV7-2 and TRBJ2-6, with D perhaps TRBD1 (7 bases). Trimming took 5 bases from V and 1 from J, leaving 15 bases between them. CDR3 length: 17 amino acids. Germline V gene data show CDR1 as SGHTA and CDR2 as FQGNSA. The CDR3 spells CASSLQAGGSGANVLTF. The CDR3 bases are TGTGCCAGCAGCCTCCAGGCAGGGGGGTCTGGGGCCAACGTCCTGACTTTC. Together with reference TRBV7-2 and TRBJ2-6, the CDR3 gives the full variable domain: GAGVSQSPSNKVTEKGKDVELRCDPISGHTALYWYRQSLGQGLEFLIYFQGNSAPDKSGLPSDRFSAERTGGSVSTLTIQRTQQEDSAVYLCASSLQAGGSGANVLTFGAGSRLTVL.

This chain connects TRBV4-3 to TRBJ1-2; D ambiguous. Germline CDR1 reads LGHNA; CDR2 reads YSLEER. Trimming cost V 1 base and J 4 bases, with 1 base left between them. CDR3 length: 11 amino acids. The DNA for the CDR3 is TGCGCCAGCAGCCAAGGCTATGGCTACACCTTC. Its protein product is CASSQGYGYTF.

The chain couples TRBV7-2 to TRBJ1-1; tentatively, D is TRBD1 (6 bases). The CDR3 runs 16 residues. Germline CDR1 SGHTA, CDR2 FQGNSA. Between the trimmed V and J ends, which lost 4 bases and 7 bases, there was a span of 22 bases. CDR3 protein: CASSSGSVGGFGEAFF. In nucleotides, the CDR3 is TGTGCCAGCAGCTCGGGGAGTGTAGGGGGGTTTGGTGAAGCTTTCTTT.

In its sample, this clone was seen once. The rearrangement joins TRBV9 to TRBJ1-1; D is unresolved. The CDR3 covers 13 residues. V lost 2 bases and J 1 base, leaving 6 bases between the germline ends. Germline V gives CDR1 SGDLS, CDR2 YYNGEE. CDR3 in DNA: TGTGCCAGCAGCGTCGACCGGAACACTGAAGCTTTCTTT. Protein: CASSVDRNTEAFF.

Regarding this clone: At the DNA level, this CDR3 is encoded by other sequences in the same sample as well. The chain employs TRBV5-1 and TRBJ2-5; 11 nucleotides align to TRBD2. Per the germline V gene, CDR1 is SGHRS and CDR2 is YFSETQ. With V trimmed by 5 bases and J by 4 bases, 7 bases remained unmatched. This CDR3 has 15 residues. The CDR3 DNA is TGCGCCAGCAGTTTTAGCGGGGGGGCGCGAGAGACCCAGTACTTC. Its protein is CASSFSGGARETQYF.

The CDR3 loop is CASSPPGLAGGYTF. Here the CDR3 DNA reads TGTGCCAGCAGTCCCCCCGGACTCGCTGGGGGCTACACCTTC. The genes are TRBV11-1 and TRBJ1-2, with unresolved D. Looked up from germline, CDR1 is SGHAT and CDR2 is FQDESV (reference sequence). Between the trimmed V and J ends, which lost 6 bases and 8 bases, there was a span of 19 bases. The CDR3 has 14 residues. Using reference TRBV11-1 and TRBJ1-2 for the parts outside the CDR3, the full variable domain is EAEVAQSPRYKITEKSQAVAFWCDPISGHATLYWYRQILGQGPELLVQFQDESVVDDSQLPKDRFSAERLKGVDSTLKIQPAELGDSAMYLCASSPPGLAGGYTFGSGTRLTVV.

The chain employs TRBV2 and TRBJ2-7; 9 bases are a match to TRBD1. After removal of 9 bases from V and 7 bases from J, the junction contained 13 bases not matched to a gene. This CDR3 is 14 amino acids long. In germline, CDR1 is SNHLY, CDR2 FYNNEI. In nucleotides, the CDR3 is TGTGCCAGTTTAGGGCGGGACAGGGTTGGAGAGCAGTACTTC. It encodes CASLGRDRVGEQYF. The whole variable domain, remainder taken from reference TRBV2 and TRBJ2-7, is EPEVTQTPSHQVTQMGQEVILRCVPISNHLYFYWYRQILGQKVEFLVSFYNNEISEKSEIFDDQFSVERPDGSNFTLKIRSTKLEDSAMYFCASLGRDRVGEQYFGPGTRLTVT.

This clone has a single count. This chain links TRBV27 with TRBJ1-6; D not resolved. CDR3 length: 17 amino acids. The V end was cut by 5 bases, the J end by 0 bases, with 14 bases between. From germline, CDR1 is MNHEY and CDR2 SMNVEV (reference sequence). CDR3: CASSPTPISSYNSPLHF. The DNA for the CDR3 is TGTGCCAGCAGTCCTACCCCAATAAGCTCCTATAATTCACCCCTCCACTTT.

V and J are TRBV28 and TRBJ2-1; no clear D. Germline assignment: CDR1 MDHEN and CDR2 SYDVKM. This CDR3 has 14 residues. Between the trimmed V and J ends, which lost 8 bases and 5 bases, there was a span of 16 bases. The CDR3 region has the DNA TGTGCCAGCTCTTGGGGAAGCCGACACAATGAGCAGTTCTTC. This sequence encodes CASSWGSRHNEQFF.

The CDR3: CASKSSPRGNTEAFF. CDR3 DNA: TGTGCCAGCAAATCCTCCCCCAGGGGGAACACTGAAGCTTTCTTT. The chain employs TRBV6-5 and TRBJ1-1; possible D gene TRBD1, 6 bases. The CDR3 is made up of 15 amino acids. The germline gives CDR1 MNHEY, CDR2 SVGAGI. The V gene lost 7 bases and the J gene lost 1 base, with 16 bases spanning the gap.

The chain links TRBV25-1 to TRBJ1-1; D is uncertain. The CDR3 loop spans 13 amino acids. V was clipped by 7 bases and J by 5 bases, with 14 bases between them. In germline, CDR1 is MGHDK, CDR2 SYGVNS. DNA for the CDR3: TGTGCCAGCAACCAATTCGTTGGTACTGAAGCTTTCTTT. Translated: CASNQFVGTEAFF. Full variable domain (remainder filled in from reference TRBV25-1 and TRBJ1-1): EADIYQTPRYLVIGTGKKITLECSQTMGHDKMYWYQQDPGMELHLIHYSYGVNSTEKGDLSSESTVSRIRTEHFPLTLESARPSHTSQYLCASNQFVGTEAFFGQGTRLTVV.

The chain employs TRBV5-1 and TRBJ2-3; D gene unclear. V gave up 3 bases and J gave up 6 bases, with 11 bases separating them. The CDR3 is 13 residues long. Germline-derived CDR1 and CDR2 are SGHRS and YFSETQ. This CDR3 reads CASSSATSDTQYF. Here the CDR3 DNA reads TGCGCCAGCAGCTCAGCGACCTCGGATACGCAGTATTTT.

The gene calls are TRBV7-9 and TRBJ1-1, with a tentative D call TRBD1 (5 bases). Deletions cut 0 bases from V and 4 bases from J, with 15 bases between. Germline V gives CDR1 SEHNR, CDR2 FQNEAQ (reference sequence). The CDR3 has 16 amino acids. The chain's CDR3 is CASSLARGWGPTEAFF. The CDR3 coding sequence is TGTGCCAGCAGCTTAGCCCGGGGTTGGGGCCCCACTGAAGCTTTCTTT.

The chain combines TRBV7-2 with TRBJ1-3; D gene unclear. Looked up from germline, CDR1 is SGHTA and CDR2 is FQGNSA. This CDR3 is built from 15 residues. V lost 5 bases and J lost 0, with 11 bases in between. The CDR3 region is CASSPTRSSGNTIYF. The CDR3 DNA reads as TGTGCCAGCAGCCCCACACGTTCCTCTGGAAACACCATATATTTT.

This rearrangement joins TRBV14 to TRBJ1-1, with unresolved D. CDR1 SGHDN and CDR2 FVKESK come from the germline V gene. CDR3 length: 13 residues. V lost 0 bases to trimming and J lost 4 bases, with 6 bases between them. This CDR3 is CASSQELSTEAFF. CDR3 coding DNA: TGTGCCAGCAGCCAAGAGTTGAGCACTGAAGCTTTCTTT.

This rearrangement joins TRBV28 to TRBJ1-1, with 7 bases aligning to TRBD1. This CDR3 comprises 13 residues. Germline V lookup: CDR1 MDHEN, CDR2 SYDVKM. V was pared by 2 bases and J by 7 bases, with 4 bases of the junction left unmatched. The CDR3 DNA sequence: TGTGCCAGCAGTTTAAGACAGGGAAGTGAAGCTTTCTTT. It specifies CASSLRQGSEAFF.

The V and J genes are TRBV19 and TRBJ2-7; 9 bases agree with TRBD1. The CDR3 runs to 15 residues. Germline assignment: CDR1 LNHDA and CDR2 SQIVND (reference sequence). V was pared by 6 bases and J by 1 base, with 7 bases of the junction left unmatched. CDR3 in DNA: TGTGCCAGTAGGTTGGGACAGGGAGGATCCTACGAGCAGTACTTC. Protein product: CASRLGQGGSYEQYF. Drawing the rest from reference TRBV19 and TRBJ2-7, the complete variable domain is DGGITQSPKYLFRKEGQNVTLSCEQNLNHDAMYWYRQDPGQGLRLIYYSQIVNDFQKGDIAEGYSVSREKKESFPLTVTSAQKNPTAFYLCASRLGQGGSYEQYFGPGTRLTVT.

This chain connects TRBV5-4 to TRBJ2-7; weak D call: TRBD2 (5 bases). CDR1 and CDR2 from the germline V gene are SGHNT and YYREEE (reference sequence). The CDR3 is 13 amino acids. V was shortened by 4 bases and J by 7 bases, with 15 bases between the two germline ends. In DNA, the CDR3 is TGTGCCAGCAGCCCGCGGGCCCCGGGGGAGCAGTACTTC. This codes for CASSPRAPGEQYF.

The CDR3 protein is CASTGDGYGYTF. CDR3 sequence (DNA): TGTGCCAGTACAGGGGACGGGTATGGCTACACCTTC. The gene calls are TRBV10-3 and TRBJ1-2; TRBD1 aligns across 7 bases. This CDR3 contains 12 residues. Germline V lookup: CDR1 ENHRY, CDR2 SYGVKD. Trimming removed 10 bases from V and 5 bases from J; junction bases left unmatched: 7.

V usage is TRBV7-2 and J usage is TRBJ2-1, with D possibly matching TRBD1 (5 bases). The CDR3 length is 16 residues. Germline assignment: CDR1 SGHTA and CDR2 FQGNSA. Between the trimmed V and J ends, which lost 2 bases and 8 bases, there was a span of 19 bases. CDR3 residues: CASSLSPGQGGHEQFF. CDR3 in DNA: TGTGCCAGCAGCTTATCCCCAGGGCAGGGCGGCCATGAGCAGTTCTTC. Full variable domain (outside the CDR3, taken from reference TRBV7-2 and TRBJ2-1): GAGVSQSPSNKVTEKGKDVELRCDPISGHTALYWYRQSLGQGLEFLIYFQGNSAPDKSGLPSDRFSAERTGGSVSTLTIQRTQQEDSAVYLCASSLSPGQGGHEQFFGPGTRLTVL.